Listed below are T cell receptor beta chains from one sample, sequenced in a study of blood T cell repertoires in COVID-19. Clones were sequenced by immunoSEQ multiplex PCR, and TCRdb holds only the in-frame ones, with some missing. Of some 210,000 clones listed, about 93% are singletons. The sample was peripheral blood. The source of these receptors is a man in his sixties with COVID-19, enrolled during active disease. Both conserved end residues are part of each CDR3. Each record gives: D gene, J gene, clone size, V gene, CDR3 protein, CDR3 DNA. A D gene is named only where the DNA matches it firmly. The listing skips clone size in some rows; elsewhere it reads once, few, many or a size class.

d_gene: .
j_gene: TRBJ1-2
abundance: .
v_gene: TRBV19
CDR3aa: CATREAYYGYTF
CDR3nt: TGTGCCACCAGGGAGGCCTACTATGGCTACACCTTC

d_gene: .
j_gene: TRBJ1-2
abundance: .
v_gene: TRBV19
CDR3aa: CASSITSTYGYTF
CDR3nt: TGTGCCAGTAGTATAACCAGTACCTATGGCTACACCTTC

d_gene: TRBD2
j_gene: TRBJ2-7
abundance: once
v_gene: TRBV6-5
CDR3aa: CASTRLAGVYEQYF
CDR3nt: TGTGCCAGCACTAGACTAGCGGGAGTCTACGAGCAGTACTTC

d_gene: .
j_gene: TRBJ2-7
abundance: .
v_gene: TRBV30
CDR3aa: CAWSPGGATYEQYF
CDR3nt: TGTGCCTGGAGTCCCGGCGGGGCGACCTACGAGCAGTACTTC

d_gene: TRBD2
j_gene: TRBJ2-1
abundance: .
v_gene: TRBV3-1/TRBV3-2
CDR3aa: CASTRAGGLYEQFF
CDR3nt: TGTGCCAGCACCCGAGCGGGGGGATTGTATGAGCAGTTCTTC

d_gene: .
j_gene: TRBJ1-2
abundance: .
v_gene: TRBV7-2
CDR3aa: CASTTDRRGYTF
CDR3nt: TGTGCCAGCACCACTGACAGGCGCGGCTACACCTTC

d_gene: .
j_gene: TRBJ2-1
abundance: .
v_gene: TRBV7-2
CDR3aa: CASSYRRGSYNEQFF
CDR3nt: TGTGCCAGCAGCTACAGGCGTGGCTCCTACAATGAGCAGTTCTTC

d_gene: TRBD2
j_gene: TRBJ2-7
abundance: .
v_gene: TRBV19
CDR3aa: CASSVGLAGVSYEQYF
CDR3nt: TGTGCCAGTAGTGTAGGACTAGCGGGGGTCAGCTACGAGCAGTACTTC

d_gene: .
j_gene: TRBJ1-1
abundance: .
v_gene: TRBV18
CDR3aa: CASSPRKGEGTEAFF
CDR3nt: TGTGCCAGCTCACCAAGAAAGGGGGAAGGCACTGAAGCTTTCTTT

d_gene: .
j_gene: TRBJ2-7
abundance: .
v_gene: TRBV6-5
CDR3aa: CASSYSAGPAPYEQYF
CDR3nt: TGTGCCAGCAGTTACTCGGCAGGGCCGGCCCCATACGAGCAGTACTTC

d_gene: TRBD1
j_gene: TRBJ2-7
abundance: .
v_gene: TRBV2
CDR3aa: CASSASGTGVYEQYF
CDR3nt: TGTGCCAGCAGTGCGTCGGGGACAGGGGTCTACGAGCAGTACTTC

d_gene: TRBD2
j_gene: TRBJ2-1
abundance: once
v_gene: TRBV11-2
CDR3aa: CASSRPLAGGPHEQFF
CDR3nt: TGTGCCAGCAGCCGTCCACTAGCGGGAGGGCCACATGAGCAGTTCTTC

d_gene: .
j_gene: TRBJ2-2
abundance: once
v_gene: TRBV4-1
CDR3aa: CASSLHEGVGTGELFF
CDR3nt: TGCGCCAGCAGCCTACACGAGGGCGTGGGTACCGGGGAGCTGTTTTTT

d_gene: .
j_gene: TRBJ2-2
abundance: .
v_gene: TRBV2
CDR3aa: CASSGIGGTGELFF
CDR3nt: TGTGCCAGCAGTGGCATCGGGGGCACCGGGGAGCTGTTTTTT

d_gene: .
j_gene: TRBJ1-2
abundance: .
v_gene: TRBV7-9
CDR3aa: CASAIDIYGYTF
CDR3nt: TGTGCCAGCGCCATAGACATCTATGGCTACACCTTC

d_gene: TRBD2
j_gene: TRBJ2-1
abundance: .
v_gene: TRBV14
CDR3aa: CASSQVSEPGLPEDNEQFF
CDR3nt: TGTGCCAGCAGCCAAGTGTCGGAGCCGGGACTACCTGAAGACAATGAGCAGTTCTTC

d_gene: .
j_gene: TRBJ2-7
abundance: .
v_gene: TRBV19
CDR3aa: CASSVLGGYEQYF
CDR3nt: TGTGCCAGTAGTGTCCTAGGGGGCTACGAGCAGTACTTC

d_gene: .
j_gene: TRBJ1-2
abundance: .
v_gene: TRBV19
CDR3aa: CASSMNSNYGYTF
CDR3nt: TGTGCCAGTAGTATGAACAGTAACTATGGCTACACCTTC

d_gene: .
j_gene: TRBJ2-1
abundance: .
v_gene: TRBV19
CDR3aa: CASSQTSYATYNEQFF
CDR3nt: TGTGCCAGTAGCCAAACTAGCTACGCTACCTACAATGAGCAGTTCTTC

d_gene: .
j_gene: TRBJ1-5
abundance: .
v_gene: TRBV5-3
CDR3aa: CARPRVHPGQRRPYSNQPQHF
CDR3nt: TGTGCCAGACCGCGCGTGCACCCGGGACAAAGAAGGCCCTATAGCAATCAGCCCCAGCATTTT

d_gene: .
j_gene: TRBJ2-2
abundance: .
v_gene: TRBV25-1
CDR3aa: CASALTGLTTGELFF
CDR3nt: TGTGCCTCCGCCCTAACAGGACTAACGACCGGGGAGCTGTTTTTT

d_gene: .
j_gene: TRBJ2-1
abundance: .
v_gene: TRBV18
CDR3aa: CASSPDYRALEQFF
CDR3nt: TGTGCCAGCTCACCCGATTACAGGGCACTAGAGCAGTTCTTC

d_gene: TRBD1
j_gene: TRBJ2-2
abundance: .
v_gene: TRBV28
CDR3aa: CASSFETGGDTGELFF
CDR3nt: TGTGCCAGCAGTTTTGAGACAGGGGGCGACACCGGGGAGCTGTTTTTT

d_gene: .
j_gene: TRBJ2-5
abundance: .
v_gene: TRBV7-6
CDR3aa: CASSLGLLIDETQYF
CDR3nt: TGTGCCAGCAGCTTGGGACTCCTGATTGATGAGACCCAGTACTTC

d_gene: TRBD1
j_gene: TRBJ1-4
abundance: .
v_gene: TRBV19
CDR3aa: CASSTGGTTNEKLFF
CDR3nt: TGTGCCAGTAGTACAGGGGGTACAACTAATGAAAAACTGTTTTTT

d_gene: .
j_gene: TRBJ1-1
abundance: .
v_gene: TRBV11-1
CDR3aa: CASSGRTMNTEAFF
CDR3nt: TGTGCCAGCAGCGGCCGAACCATGAACACTGAAGCTTTCTTT

d_gene: .
j_gene: TRBJ1-2
abundance: .
v_gene: TRBV4-1
CDR3aa: CASSQNAGQNYGYTF
CDR3nt: TGCGCCAGCAGCCAAAACGCCGGACAGAACTATGGCTACACCTTC

d_gene: TRBD1
j_gene: TRBJ2-7
abundance: .
v_gene: TRBV4-1
CDR3aa: CASSQVLSGRGSSYEQYF
CDR3nt: TGCGCCAGCAGCCAAGTTTTGTCCGGCAGGGGGAGCTCCTACGAGCAGTACTTC

d_gene: TRBD1
j_gene: TRBJ2-6
abundance: .
v_gene: TRBV7-9
CDR3aa: CASSPTGLGSGANVLTF
CDR3nt: TGTGCCAGCAGCCCGACAGGGTTAGGGTCTGGGGCCAACGTCCTGACTTTC

d_gene: .
j_gene: TRBJ1-5
abundance: .
v_gene: TRBV18
CDR3aa: CASSPTRGISNQPQHF
CDR3nt: TGTGCCAGCTCACCGACCCGGGGAATCAGCAATCAGCCCCAGCATTTT

d_gene: .
j_gene: TRBJ1-1
abundance: .
v_gene: TRBV30
CDR3aa: CAWGRGGTEAFF
CDR3nt: TGTGCCTGGGGCAGGGGTGGCACTGAAGCTTTCTTT

d_gene: TRBD1
j_gene: TRBJ1-2
abundance: .
v_gene: TRBV9
CDR3aa: CASSVTGDYGYTF
CDR3nt: TGTGCCAGCAGCGTTACAGGGGACTATGGCTACACCTTC

d_gene: .
j_gene: TRBJ1-4
abundance: .
v_gene: TRBV12-3/TRBV12-4
CDR3aa: CASSPMQDEKLFF
CDR3nt: TGTGCCAGCAGCCCGATGCAGGATGAAAAACTGTTTTTT

d_gene: .
j_gene: TRBJ1-1
abundance: .
v_gene: TRBV30
CDR3aa: CAWSPGIEAFF
CDR3nt: TGTGCCTGGAGTCCCGGGATTGAAGCTTTCTTT

d_gene: TRBD1
j_gene: TRBJ2-5
abundance: .
v_gene: TRBV27
CDR3aa: CASSRDRSGGKYQETQYF
CDR3nt: TGTGCCAGCAGTCGCGACCGATCAGGGGGCAAGTACCAAGAGACCCAGTACTTC

d_gene: .
j_gene: TRBJ1-2
abundance: .
v_gene: TRBV19
CDR3aa: CATQKGGNYGYTF
CDR3nt: TGTGCCACTCAAAAGGGAGGAAACTATGGCTACACCTTC

d_gene: TRBD1
j_gene: TRBJ1-4
abundance: .
v_gene: TRBV7-9
CDR3aa: CASSSQGGTGGEKLFF
CDR3nt: TGTGCCAGCAGCTCCCAGGGCGGGACAGGAGGAGAAAAACTGTTTTTT

d_gene: .
j_gene: TRBJ1-3
abundance: few
v_gene: TRBV2
CDR3aa: CASSESGFSGNTIYF
CDR3nt: TGTGCCAGCAGTGAATCAGGATTCTCTGGAAACACCATATATTTT

d_gene: TRBD2
j_gene: TRBJ2-2
abundance: few
v_gene: TRBV4-2
CDR3aa: CASSRQRERPTGELFF
CDR3nt: TGTGCCAGCAGCCGTCAGCGGGAGCGCCCCACCGGGGAGCTGTTTTTT

d_gene: TRBD1
j_gene: TRBJ1-1
abundance: .
v_gene: TRBV18
CDR3aa: CASSPGQGRNTEAFF
CDR3nt: TGTGCCAGCTCCCCTGGACAGGGAAGGAACACTGAAGCTTTCTTT

d_gene: TRBD1
j_gene: TRBJ2-5
abundance: .
v_gene: TRBV11-2
CDR3aa: CASGRRDSSQETQYF
CDR3nt: TGTGCCAGCGGGCGCCGGGACAGCAGTCAAGAGACCCAGTACTTC